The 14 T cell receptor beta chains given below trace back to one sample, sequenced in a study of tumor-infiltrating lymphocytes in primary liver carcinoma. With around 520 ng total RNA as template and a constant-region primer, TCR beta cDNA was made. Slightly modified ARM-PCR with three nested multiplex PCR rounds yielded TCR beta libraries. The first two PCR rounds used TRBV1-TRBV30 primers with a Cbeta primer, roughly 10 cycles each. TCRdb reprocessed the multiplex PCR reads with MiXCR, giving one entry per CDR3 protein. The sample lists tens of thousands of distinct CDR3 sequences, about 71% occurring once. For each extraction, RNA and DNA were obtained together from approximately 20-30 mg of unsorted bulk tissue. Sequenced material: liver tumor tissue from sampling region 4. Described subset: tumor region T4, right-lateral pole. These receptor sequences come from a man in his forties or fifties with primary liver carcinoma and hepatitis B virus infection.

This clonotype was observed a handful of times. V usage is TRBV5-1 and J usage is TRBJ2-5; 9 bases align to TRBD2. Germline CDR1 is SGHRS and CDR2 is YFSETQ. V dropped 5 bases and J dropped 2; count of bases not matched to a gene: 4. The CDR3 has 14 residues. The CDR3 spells CASRSGRLQETQYF. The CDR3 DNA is TGCGCCAGCAGGAGCGGGAGGCTTCAAGAGACCCAGTACTTC.

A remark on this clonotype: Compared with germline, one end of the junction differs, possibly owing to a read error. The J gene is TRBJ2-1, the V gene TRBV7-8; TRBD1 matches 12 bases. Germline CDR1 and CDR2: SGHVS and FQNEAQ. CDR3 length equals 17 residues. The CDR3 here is CASSSHGTGGSYDEQFF. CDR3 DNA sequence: TGTGCCAGCAGCTCCCATGGGACAGGGGGCTCCTACGATGAGCAGTTCTTC.

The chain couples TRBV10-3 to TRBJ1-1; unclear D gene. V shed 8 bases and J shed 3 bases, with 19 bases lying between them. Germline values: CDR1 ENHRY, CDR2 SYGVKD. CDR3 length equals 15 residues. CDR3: CAICGSRDMDTEAFF. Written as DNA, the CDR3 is TGTGCCATCTGTGGATCTCGGGATATGGACACTGAAGCTTTCTTT.

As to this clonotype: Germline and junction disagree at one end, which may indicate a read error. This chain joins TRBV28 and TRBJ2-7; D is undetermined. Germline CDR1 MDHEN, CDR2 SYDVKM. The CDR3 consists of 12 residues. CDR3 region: CVSSRNIHDQYF. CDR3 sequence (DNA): TGTGTCAGCAGTCGTAACATTCACGATCAGTACTTC.

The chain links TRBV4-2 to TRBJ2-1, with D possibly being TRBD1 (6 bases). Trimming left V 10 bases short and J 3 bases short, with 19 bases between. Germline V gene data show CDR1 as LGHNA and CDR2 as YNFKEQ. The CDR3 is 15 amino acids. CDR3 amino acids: CAINQEDSSYNEQFF. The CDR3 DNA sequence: TGTGCCATCAACCAAGAGGACAGTAGCTACAATGAGCAGTTCTTC.

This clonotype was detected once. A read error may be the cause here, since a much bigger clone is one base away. The CDR3 protein is CASSLRTSGVSYKQYF. CDR3 nucleotides: TGTGCCAGCAGCTTGCGGACTAGCGGGGTCTCCTACAAGCAGTACTTC. The J gene is TRBJ2-7, the V gene TRBV11-2; 12 positions match TRBD2. Germline-derived CDR1 and CDR2 are SGHAT and FQNNGV. The CDR3 is 16 residues long.

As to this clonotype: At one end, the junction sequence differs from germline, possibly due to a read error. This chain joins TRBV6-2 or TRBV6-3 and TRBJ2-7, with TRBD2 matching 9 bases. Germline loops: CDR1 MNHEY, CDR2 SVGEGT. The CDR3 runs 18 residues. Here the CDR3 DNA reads TGTGCCAGCAGTTATAATACCCGAACTAGCGGGTACTCCTACGAGCAGTATTTC. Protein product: CASSYNTRTSGYSYEQYF.

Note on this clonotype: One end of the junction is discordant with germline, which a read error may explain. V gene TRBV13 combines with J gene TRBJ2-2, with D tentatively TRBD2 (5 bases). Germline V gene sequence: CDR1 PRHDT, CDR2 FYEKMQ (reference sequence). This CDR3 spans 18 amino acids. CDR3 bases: TGTGCCAGTAGCTCAAGCAGTGAGAGGGTGGGAGACGCCGGGGAGCTGTTTTTT. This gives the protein CASSSSSERVGDAGELFF.

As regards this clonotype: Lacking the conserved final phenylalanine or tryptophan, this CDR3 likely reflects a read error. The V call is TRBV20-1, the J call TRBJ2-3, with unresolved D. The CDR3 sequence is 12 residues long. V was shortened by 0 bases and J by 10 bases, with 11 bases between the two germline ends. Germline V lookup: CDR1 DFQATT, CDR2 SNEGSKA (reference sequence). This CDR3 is CSARESIQAQYL. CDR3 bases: TGCAGTGCTAGAGAAAGCATTCAGGCGCAGTATCTT.

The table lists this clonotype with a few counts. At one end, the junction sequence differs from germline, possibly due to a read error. The CDR3 protein is CAISFRGSYGYTF. The CDR3 nucleotides are TGTGCCATCAGTTTCCGGGGTTCATATGGCTACACCTTC. The chain couples TRBV12-3 or TRBV12-4 to TRBJ1-2; D is undetermined. This CDR3 spans 13 amino acids.

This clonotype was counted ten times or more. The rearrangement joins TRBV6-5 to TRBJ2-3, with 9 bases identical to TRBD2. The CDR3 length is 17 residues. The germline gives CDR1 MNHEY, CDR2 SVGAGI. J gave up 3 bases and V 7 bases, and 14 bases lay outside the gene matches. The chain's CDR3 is CASNSLPLSGGTDTQYF. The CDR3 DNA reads TGTGCCAGCAATTCACTCCCCCTAAGCGGGGGGACAGATACGCAGTATTTT.

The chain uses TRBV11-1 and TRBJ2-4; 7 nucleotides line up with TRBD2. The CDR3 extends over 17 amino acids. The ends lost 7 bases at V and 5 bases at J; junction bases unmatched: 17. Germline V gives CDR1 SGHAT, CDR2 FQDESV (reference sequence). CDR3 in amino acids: CASNFPGTTGTENIQYF. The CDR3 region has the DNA TGTGCCAGCAACTTTCCCGGGACTACCGGGACCGAAAACATTCAGTACTTC.

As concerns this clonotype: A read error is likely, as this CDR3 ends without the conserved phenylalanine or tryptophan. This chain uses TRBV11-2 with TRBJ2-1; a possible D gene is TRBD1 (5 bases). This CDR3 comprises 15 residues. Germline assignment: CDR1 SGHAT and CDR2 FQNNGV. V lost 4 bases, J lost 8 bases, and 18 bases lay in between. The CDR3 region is CASSSGIGAKDEQFC. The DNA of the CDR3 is TGTGCCAGCAGCTCCGGAATAGGGGCTAAAGATGAGCAGTTCTGC.

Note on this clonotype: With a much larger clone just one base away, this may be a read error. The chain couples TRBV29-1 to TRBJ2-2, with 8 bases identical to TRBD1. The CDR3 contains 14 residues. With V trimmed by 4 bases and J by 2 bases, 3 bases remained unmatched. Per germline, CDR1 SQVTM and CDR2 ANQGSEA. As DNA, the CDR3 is TGCAGCGTTGGGACAGGGTCAAACACCGGGGAGCTGTTTTTT. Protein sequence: CSVGTGSNTGELFF.